The 27 T cell receptor beta chains below were found in one sample sequenced in a study of OX40 agonist ivuxolimab in advanced cancers. Generated by immunoSEQ multiplex PCR, the TCRdb table keeps only in-frame clones and is missing some. The repertoire holds some 51,000 clones, about 77% seen once, with approximately 2% in the top ten. The input for sequencing was CD4+ or CD8+ T cells sorted from blood, taken in a trial of the OX40 agonist ivuxolimab. The receptors stem from an adult with an advanced solid tumor such as melanoma, head and neck, liver or kidney cancer.

The chain employs TRBV29-1 and TRBJ1-1; D is ambiguous. CDR1 and CDR2 from the germline V gene are SQVTM and ANQGSEA. The CDR3 totals 14 residues. Trimming removed 4 bases from V and 1 base from J, with 13 bases in between. The CDR3 bases are TGCAGCGTTGCTACGTCCCCGGGGAACACTGAAGCTTTCTTT. Translation: CSVATSPGNTEAFF.

The V gene is TRBV6-6, the J gene TRBJ1-4; no clear D. This CDR3 has 13 amino acids. V was pared by 5 bases and J by 7 bases, with 11 bases between. CDR1 is MNHNY, CDR2 SVGAGI, per germline (reference sequence). CDR3 DNA: TGTGCCAGCAGTATGCAACGGAGTGAAAAACTGTTTTTT. This translates into CASSMQRSEKLFF.

This sequence joins TRBV28 and TRBJ2-3, with 7 nucleotides matching TRBD2. The CDR3 consists of 17 residues. Germline assignment: CDR1 MDHEN and CDR2 SYDVKM. V lost 1 base, J lost 0 bases, and 7 bases stayed unmatched. The CDR3 bases are TGTGCCAGCAGTTTATATGGCGGGAGAAGTAGCACAGATACGCAGTATTTT. Translated, it gives CASSLYGGRSSTDTQYF.

The chain carries TRBV27 and TRBJ2-7; 9 bases are a match to TRBD2. The CDR3 is 15 residues long. From germline, CDR1 is MNHEY and CDR2 SMNVEV (reference sequence). V was clipped by 3 bases and J by 5 bases; unmatched bases: 8. The CDR3, as DNA: TGTGCCAGCAGTTTTGCTAGCGGGAACGTAAACGAGCAGTACTTC. This codes for CASSFASGNVNEQYF.

The chain carries TRBV5-1 and TRBJ2-3; D remains ambiguous. The CDR3 is made up of 16 amino acids. Germline V lookup: CDR1 SGHRS, CDR2 YFSETQ. Trimming stripped 0 bases from V and 3 bases from J, with 14 bases between. Here the CDR3 DNA reads TGCGCCAGCAGCTTGGCACCACATTCAAGTACAGATACGCAGTATTTT. This codes for CASSLAPHSSTDTQYF.

This clone was found a few times. DNA of the CDR3: TGTGCCAGCTCACCACTCGCTAGCGGGAGAAATGAGCAGTTCTTC. Translating gives CASSPLASGRNEQFF. The rearrangement uses TRBV18 and TRBJ2-1, with 10 positions matching TRBD2. The CDR3 spans 15 residues. The V segment lost 1 base and the J segment 7 bases; nucleotides outside the gene matches: 4. Germline CDR1 and CDR2: KGHSH and LQKENI.

This chain uses TRBV7-8 with TRBJ1-3; D gene unclear. Between the trimmed V and J ends, which lost 5 bases and 0 bases, there was a span of 11 bases. This CDR3 region has 15 residues. The germline V gene encodes CDR1 SGHVS and CDR2 FQNEAQ. In DNA, the CDR3 is TGTGCCAGCAGCCAGACGCGGATCTCTGGAAACACCATATATTTT. It is translated as CASSQTRISGNTIYF.

This chain links TRBV6-6 with TRBJ1-3; possible D gene TRBD1, 5 bases. The CDR3 runs 15 residues. Germline V CDR1 and CDR2: MNHNY, SVGAGI (reference sequence). Trimming took 0 bases from V and 2 from J, leaving 8 bases between them. The CDR3 here is CASSYSAGTGNTIYF. In nucleotides, the CDR3 is TGTGCCAGCAGTTACTCGGCAGGGACTGGAAACACCATATATTTT.

The V and J genes are TRBV2 and TRBJ1-2, with a tentative D call TRBD1 (5 bases). Per germline, CDR1 SNHLY and CDR2 FYNNEI. Between the trimmed V and J ends, which lost 7 bases and 4 bases, there was a span of 19 bases. The CDR3 is made up of 15 amino acids. This CDR3 reads CASIPSSWGTYGYTF. DNA of the CDR3: TGTGCCAGCATCCCCTCGAGCTGGGGGACCTATGGCTACACCTTC.

This rearrangement joins TRBV7-6 to TRBJ2-5; D may be TRBD1 (5 bases). The V and J ends lost 1 base and 1 base respectively, with 13 bases between them. The CDR3 sequence is 16 residues long. In germline, CDR1 is SGHVS, CDR2 FNYEAQ. CDR3 sequence reads: CASSLGAGPTQETQYF. The CDR3 DNA sequence: TGTGCCAGCAGCTTAGGGGCAGGGCCCACCCAAGAGACCCAGTACTTC.

The rearrangement links TRBV11-2 to TRBJ2-1; possible D gene TRBD1, 7 bases. The CDR3 is made up of 16 amino acids. CDR1 and CDR2 from the germline V gene are SGHAT and FQNNGV. Trimming removed 5 bases at V and 2 bases at J, with 16 bases between. CDR3 nucleotide sequence: TGTGCCAGCAGCAGGTCTGGCGGGACAGCCTACAATGAGCAGTTCTTC. Translation: CASSRSGGTAYNEQFF.

The chain couples TRBV27 to TRBJ2-5; 10 bases agree with TRBD2. Germline-derived CDR1 and CDR2 are MNHEY and SMNVEV (reference sequence). The CDR3 has 13 residues. The junction had 4 bases not matched to a gene; V was cut back by 7 bases and J by 5 bases. The CDR3 reads CASKQRGGETQYF. The CDR3 nucleotides read TGTGCCAGCAAACAGCGGGGGGGGGAGACCCAGTACTTC.

The chain joins TRBV18 to TRBJ1-1; D perhaps matches TRBD1 (5 bases). CDR3 length: 14 amino acids. Per the germline V gene, CDR1 is KGHSH and CDR2 is LQKENI. V dropped 0 bases and J dropped 5 bases, with 10 bases sitting between them. CDR3 in DNA: TGTGCCAGCTCACCACCGGGGCCGTGGACTGAAGCTTTCTTT. This sequence encodes CASSPPGPWTEAFF.

The gene calls are TRBV18 and TRBJ2-7; unclear D gene. V shed 3 bases and J shed 3 bases, with 9 bases lying between them. The CDR3 spans 13 residues. Germline CDR1 reads KGHSH; CDR2 reads LQKENI. DNA for the CDR3: TGTGCCAGCTCACCGGGCGGTCACTACGAGCAGTACTTC. The encoded protein is CASSPGGHYEQYF.

The chain combines TRBV15 with TRBJ2-1, with 7 bases aligning to TRBD2. J lost 7 bases, V lost 1 base, and 7 bases had no gene match. The length of the CDR3 is 15 residues. The germline CDR1 and CDR2 sequences are LNHNV and YYDKDF (reference sequence). CDR3 sequence (DNA): TGTGCCACCAGCAGAGGGGGCGGGAGTGTTAATGAGCAGTTCTTC. Residues: CATSRGGGSVNEQFF.

The chain couples TRBV4-2 to TRBJ1-4, with 8 bases aligning to TRBD1. The CDR3 is 14 amino acids. J gave up 8 bases and V 5 bases, and 7 bases lay outside the gene matches. CDR1 is LGHNA, CDR2 YNFKEQ, per germline. CDR3 sequence (DNA): TGTGCCAGCAGCAGACAGGGGAAGAACGAAAAACTGTTTTTT. It is translated as CASSRQGKNEKLFF.

CDR3 loop: CASSPHGSSGNTIYF. The CDR3 DNA sequence: TGTGCCAGCAGTCCCCACGGTAGCTCTGGAAACACCATATATTTT. V usage is TRBV28 and J usage is TRBJ1-3, with unresolved D. Trimming cost V 5 bases and J 0 bases, with 11 bases left between them. This CDR3 contains 15 residues. Germline V gene data show CDR1 as MDHEN and CDR2 as SYDVKM. The full variable domain, its missing parts supplied by reference TRBV28 and TRBJ1-3, is DVKVTQSSRYLVKRTGEKVFLECVQDMDHENMFWYRQDPGLGLRLIYFSYDVKMKEKGDIPEGYSVSREKKERFSLILESASTNQTSMYLCASSPHGSSGNTIYFGEGSWLTVV.

The chain uses TRBV7-3 and TRBJ2-2, with 10 positions matching TRBD2. Germline V gene lookup returns CDR1 SGHTA and CDR2 FQGTGA. V shed 1 base, J shed 0 bases, and the junction held 11 bases outside the gene matches. This CDR3 contains 20 residues. CDR3 DNA sequence: TGTGCCAGCAGCTTAAAAGGGTTTAGCGGGAGGAACCCGAACACCGGGGAGCTGTTTTTT. As protein: CASSLKGFSGRNPNTGELFF.

This sequence joins TRBV9 and TRBJ2-1; no clear D gene. This CDR3 is 11 amino acids long. V lost 0 bases, J lost 8 bases, and 3 bases lay in between. Germline-derived CDR1 and CDR2 are SGDLS and YYNGEE. DNA for the CDR3: TGTGCCAGCAGCGTAGGTTATGAGCAGTTCTTC. It encodes CASSVGYEQFF.

The genes are TRBV2 and TRBJ1-2; weak D call: TRBD1 (6 bases). The V gene lost 4 bases and the J gene lost 8 bases, with 14 bases spanning the gap. Germline-derived CDR1 and CDR2 are SNHLY and FYNNEI. The CDR3 extends over 13 amino acids. The CDR3 bases are TGTGCCAGCAGTGCCACGGCTGGGGGCGGCTACACCTTC. Translating gives CASSATAGGGYTF. The entire variable domain, with the rest obtained from reference TRBV2 and TRBJ1-2, is as follows: EPEVTQTPSHQVTQMGQEVILRCVPISNHLYFYWYRQILGQKVEFLVSFYNNEISEKSEIFDDQFSVERPDGSNFTLKIRSTKLEDSAMYFCASSATAGGGYTFGSGTRLTVV.

The chain carries TRBV5-4 and TRBJ2-7; 9 nucleotides line up with TRBD1. V trimming: 5 bases; J trimming: 3 bases; junction bases outside the gene matches: 6. The CDR3 spans 14 residues. CDR1 and CDR2 from the germline V gene are SGHNT and YYREEE (reference sequence). CDR3 sequence: CASSSPGQGYEQYF. The DNA of the CDR3 is TGTGCCAGCAGTTCGCCGGGACAGGGCTACGAGCAGTACTTC.

The genes are TRBV7-9 and TRBJ2-1; D call uncertain. Trimming took 3 bases from V and 1 from J, leaving 7 bases between them. The CDR3 is 14 amino acids. Germline lookup yields CDR1 SEHNR and CDR2 FQNEAQ (reference sequence). CDR3 amino acids: CASSLTSSYNEQFF. Written as DNA, the CDR3 is TGTGCCAGCAGCTTGACCTCATCCTACAATGAGCAGTTCTTC.

This rearrangement joins TRBV5-1 to TRBJ2-7; TRBD1 is a possible D gene (6 bases). V was cut by 2 bases and J by 2 bases, with 14 bases left in between. Germline lookup yields CDR1 SGHRS and CDR2 YFSETQ. The CDR3 runs 15 residues. The CDR3 reads CASSFGDRPPYEQYF. In DNA form, the CDR3 reads TGCGCCAGCAGCTTCGGTGACAGGCCGCCCTACGAGCAGTACTTC.

The chain combines TRBV20-1 with TRBJ1-2; TRBD1 might be the D (6 bases). This CDR3 has 11 amino acids. Germline CDR1 is DFQATT and CDR2 is SNEGSKA (reference sequence). The V end was cut by 7 bases, the J end by 4 bases, with 10 bases between. The CDR3 sequence: CSEGGVYGYTF. DNA of the CDR3: TGCAGTGAGGGGGGTGTCTATGGCTACACCTTC.

This clone was counted between two and nine times. This sequence joins TRBV28 and TRBJ1-3; D remains ambiguous. V was clipped by 5 bases and J by 3 bases, with 17 bases between them. The germline V gene encodes CDR1 MDHEN and CDR2 SYDVKM. The CDR3 is made up of 16 amino acids. In DNA form, the CDR3 reads TGTGCCAGCAGTCCCCCATTGAGTGATAGTGGAAACACCATATATTTT. Its translation: CASSPPLSDSGNTIYF.

The V and J genes are TRBV2 and TRBJ1-4; the D gene is possibly TRBD1 (5 bases). The V and J ends lost 4 bases and 0 bases respectively, with 9 bases between them. This CDR3 comprises 15 residues. Germline V gene data show CDR1 as SNHLY and CDR2 as FYNNEI. In nucleotides, the CDR3 is TGTGCCAGCAGTGCCGACAGAACAACTAATGAAAAACTGTTTTTT. It yields the protein CASSADRTTNEKLFF. Full variable domain (remainder filled in from reference TRBV2 and TRBJ1-4): EPEVTQTPSHQVTQMGQEVILRCVPISNHLYFYWYRQILGQKVEFLVSFYNNEISEKSEIFDDQFSVERPDGSNFTLKIRSTKLEDSAMYFCASSADRTTNEKLFFGSGTQLSVL.

The chain recombines TRBV9 with TRBJ1-2; 9 positions match TRBD1. This CDR3 comprises 16 residues. V dropped 4 bases and J dropped 4; count of bases not matched to a gene: 11. In germline, CDR1 is SGDLS, CDR2 YYNGEE. As DNA, the CDR3 is TGTGCCAGCAGCCCAGGGGTAGGGGACAGGGTCTATGGCTACACCTTC. As protein: CASSPGVGDRVYGYTF.